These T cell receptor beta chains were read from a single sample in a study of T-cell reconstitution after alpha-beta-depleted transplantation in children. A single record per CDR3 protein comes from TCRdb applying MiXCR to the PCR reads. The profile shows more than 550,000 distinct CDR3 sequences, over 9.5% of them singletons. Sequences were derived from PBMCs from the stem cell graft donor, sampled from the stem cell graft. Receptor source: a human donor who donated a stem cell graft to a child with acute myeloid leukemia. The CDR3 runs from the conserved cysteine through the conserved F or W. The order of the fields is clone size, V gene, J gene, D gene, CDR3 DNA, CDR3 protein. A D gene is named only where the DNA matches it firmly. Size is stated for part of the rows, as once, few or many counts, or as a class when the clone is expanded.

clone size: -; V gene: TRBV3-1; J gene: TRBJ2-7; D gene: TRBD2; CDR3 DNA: TGTGCCAGCAGCCAAGCCCTAACTGGACTAGCGGGAAGCGAGCAGTACTTC; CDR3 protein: CASSQALTGLAGSEQYF
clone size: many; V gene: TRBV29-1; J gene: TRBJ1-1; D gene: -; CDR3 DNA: TGCAGCGTTGACGGCAGGGTGAACACTGAAGCTTTCTTT; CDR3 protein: CSVDGRVNTEAFF
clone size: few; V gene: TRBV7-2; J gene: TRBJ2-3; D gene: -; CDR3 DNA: TGTGCCAGCAGCTTAAAGGGTGGCGGGGTCTCCACAGATACGCAGTATTTT; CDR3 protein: CASSLKGGGVSTDTQYF
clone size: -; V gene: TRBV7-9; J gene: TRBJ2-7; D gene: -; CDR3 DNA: TGTGCCAGCAACTTGGGCCTGGGACCCCAGTACTTC; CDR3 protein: CASNLGLGPQYF
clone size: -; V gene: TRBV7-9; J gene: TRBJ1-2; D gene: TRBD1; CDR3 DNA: TGTGCCAGCAGCGCCAGAGGACAGGCTCCCTATGGCTACACCTTC; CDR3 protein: CASSARGQAPYGYTF
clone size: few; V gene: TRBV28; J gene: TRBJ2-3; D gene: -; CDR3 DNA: TGTGCCAGCAGGGATGTGTGGGAAGGCACAGATACGCAGTATTTT; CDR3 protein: CASRDVWEGTDTQYF
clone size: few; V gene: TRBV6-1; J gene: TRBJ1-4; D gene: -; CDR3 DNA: TGTGCCAGCAGGTCGACTCTCAAGGACGAAAAACTGTTTTTT; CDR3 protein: CASRSTLKDEKLFF
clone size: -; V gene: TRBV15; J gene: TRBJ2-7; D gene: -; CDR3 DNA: TGTGCCACCAGCTGGGAGAGGGAGCAGTACTTC; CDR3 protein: CATSWEREQYF
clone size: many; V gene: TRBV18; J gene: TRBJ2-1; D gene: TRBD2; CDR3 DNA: TGTGCCAGCTCACCAGGGAGGGAGTTGATCCATGAGCAGTTCTTC; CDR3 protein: CASSPGRELIHEQFF
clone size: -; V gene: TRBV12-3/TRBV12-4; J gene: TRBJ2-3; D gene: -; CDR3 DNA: TGTGCCTCCAGACCGGCTAGCACAGATACGCAGTATTTT; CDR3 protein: CASRPASTDTQYF
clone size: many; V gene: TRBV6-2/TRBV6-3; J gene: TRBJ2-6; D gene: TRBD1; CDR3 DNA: TGTGCCAGCAGTTCGGGACAGTCGAGCTCTGGGGCCAACGTCCTGACTTTC; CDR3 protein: CASSSGQSSSGANVLTF
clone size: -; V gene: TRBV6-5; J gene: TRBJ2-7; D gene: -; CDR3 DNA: TGTGCCAGCAGTTACTCGAACGCAGGGCGGGAGCAGTACTTC; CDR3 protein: CASSYSNAGREQYF
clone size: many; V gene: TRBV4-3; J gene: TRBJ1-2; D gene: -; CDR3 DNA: TGCGCCAGCAGCCAAGAAGGTGGTCTAGAATCTGGCTACACCTTC; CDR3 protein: CASSQEGGLESGYTF
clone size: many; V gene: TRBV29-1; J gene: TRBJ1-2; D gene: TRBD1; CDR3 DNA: TGCAGCGTAACTGAGGGACAGGGGGACCATGGCTACACCTTC; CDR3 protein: CSVTEGQGDHGYTF
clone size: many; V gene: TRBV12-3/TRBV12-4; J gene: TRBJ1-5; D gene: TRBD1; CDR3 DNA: TGTGCCAGCACCGTAGGGACAGGGGGTGGCCAGCCCCAGCATTTT; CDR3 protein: CASTVGTGGGQPQHF
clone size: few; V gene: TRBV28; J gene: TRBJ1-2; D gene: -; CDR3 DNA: TGTGCCAGCAGTTCGACGTCTGGACGGGTGGGTGGCTACACCTTC; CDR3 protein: CASSSTSGRVGGYTF
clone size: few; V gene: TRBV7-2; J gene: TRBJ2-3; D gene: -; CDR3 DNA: TGTGCCATCTCAGGGGGGGTGGGGAGGGCAGATACGCAGTATTTT; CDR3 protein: CAISGGVGRADTQYF
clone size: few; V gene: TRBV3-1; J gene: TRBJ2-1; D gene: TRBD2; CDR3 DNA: TGTGCCAGCAGCCAAGGGAGCGGGACCTACAATGAGCAGTTCTTC; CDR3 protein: CASSQGSGTYNEQFF
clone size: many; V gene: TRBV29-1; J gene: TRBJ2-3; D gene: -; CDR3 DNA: TGCAGCGTTCGGTGGGCAGATACGCAGTATTTT; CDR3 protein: CSVRWADTQYF
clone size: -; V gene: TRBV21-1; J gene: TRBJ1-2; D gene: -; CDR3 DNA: TGTGCCAGCAGCTGGGAAAGTTTTAGCTATGGCTACACCTTC; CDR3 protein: CASSWESFSYGYTF
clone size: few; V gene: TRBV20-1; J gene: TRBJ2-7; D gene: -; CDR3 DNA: TGCAGTGCTAGAGTCCCCCTGGGGAGGACCTACGAGCAGTACTTC; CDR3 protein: CSARVPLGRTYEQYF
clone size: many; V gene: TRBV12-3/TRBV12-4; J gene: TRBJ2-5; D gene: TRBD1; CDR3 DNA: TGTGCCAGCAGTTTAGGGGACAGGGGTGTTGTGACCCAGTACTTC; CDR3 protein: CASSLGDRGVVTQYF
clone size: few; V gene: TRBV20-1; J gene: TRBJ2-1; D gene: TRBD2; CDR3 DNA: TGCAGTGCTAGAGATCCAGCGGGAGGGCCAATGAATGAGCAGTTCTTC; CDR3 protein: CSARDPAGGPMNEQFF
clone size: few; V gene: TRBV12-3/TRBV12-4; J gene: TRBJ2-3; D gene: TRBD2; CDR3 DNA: TGTGCCAGCAGTTTAACTAGCGGGACTAGCACAGATACGCAGTATTTT; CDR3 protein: CASSLTSGTSTDTQYF
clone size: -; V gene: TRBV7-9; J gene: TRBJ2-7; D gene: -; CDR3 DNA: TGTGCCATGGGCCCGGTCGGCAGGACCTACGAGCAGTACTTC; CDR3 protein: CAMGPVGRTYEQYF